These 28 T cell receptor beta chains came from one sample sequenced in a study of T cell changes during pregnancy in multiple sclerosis. Data came from immunoSEQ multiplex PCR; TCRdb stores just in-frame clones and leaves some out. The table lists 100,000 to 110,000 clones, around 92% of them singletons. Sequenced material: peripheral blood, taken after pregnancy. Receptor source: a female donor with multiple sclerosis, enrolled in a pregnancy study.

V usage is TRBV19 and J usage is TRBJ2-1, with TRBD2 identical over 7 bases. Germline lookup yields CDR1 LNHDA and CDR2 SQIVND (reference sequence). J gave up 0 bases and V 3 bases, and 11 bases lay outside the gene matches. The CDR3 runs to 18 residues. The CDR3, as DNA: TGTGCCAGTAGTATCACCCAACTAGCGCCGAGCTCCTACAATGAGCAGTTCTTC. This gives the protein CASSITQLAPSSYNEQFF.

The chain employs TRBV7-9 and TRBJ1-2; D perhaps matches TRBD1 (6 bases). V lost 1 base to trimming and J lost 7 bases, with 10 bases between them. The CDR3 totals 13 residues. Germline V gene lookup returns CDR1 SEHNR and CDR2 FQNEAQ (reference sequence). This chain's CDR3 is CASSLGGRGGYTF. The CDR3 nucleotides read TGTGCCAGCAGCTTAGGGGGGCGAGGTGGCTACACCTTC.

This chain connects TRBV18 to TRBJ1-1, with D maybe TRBD1 (6 bases). Germline V gives CDR1 KGHSH, CDR2 LQKENI. The CDR3 has 19 residues. The V end lost 3 bases, the J end lost 1 base, and 24 bases lay between the germline ends. In DNA, the CDR3 is TGTGCCAGCTCACCGAATTGGGGGCAAGGGATCCTAGGGAACACTGAAGCTTTCTTT. Protein: CASSPNWGQGILGNTEAFF.

The chain has TRBV9 and TRBJ1-3, with D maybe TRBD1 (6 bases). Trimming stripped 0 bases from V and 2 bases from J, with 9 bases between. CDR1 and CDR2 from the germline V gene are SGDLS and YYNGEE. The CDR3 sequence is 15 residues long. The CDR3 here is CASSVAGATGNTIYF. The CDR3 region has the DNA TGTGCCAGCAGCGTAGCAGGGGCGACTGGAAACACCATATATTTT. Full variable domain (missing parts from reference TRBV9 and TRBJ1-3): DSGVTQTPKHLITATGQRVTLRCSPRSGDLSVYWYQQSLDQGLQFLIQYYNGEERAKGNILERFSAQQFPDLHSELNLSSLELGDSALYFCASSVAGATGNTIYFGEGSWLTVV.

CDR3 sequence (DNA): TGTGCCTGGACCCAGGGTACCTATGGCTACACCTTC. It encodes CAWTQGTYGYTF. The gene calls are TRBV30 and TRBJ1-2; possible D gene TRBD1, 5 bases. From germline, CDR1 is GTSNPN and CDR2 SVGIG (reference sequence). The ends were cut back, 4 bases at V and 4 bases at J, with 10 bases in the middle. The length of the CDR3 is 12 residues.

The chain is built from TRBV6-5 and TRBJ2-1, with a tentative D call TRBD1 (6 bases). Trimming pared 0 bases from V and 4 bases from J, leaving 7 bases between. Germline V lookup: CDR1 MNHEY, CDR2 SVGAGI. The CDR3 loop spans 14 amino acids. The CDR3 DNA reads TGTGCCAGCAGTTACTCAACAGGGTACAATGAGCAGTTCTTC. As protein: CASSYSTGYNEQFF.

This sequence joins TRBV7-2 and TRBJ2-5; D might be TRBD2 (5 bases). The V end lost 1 base, the J end lost 3 bases, and 12 bases lay between the germline ends. Germline V gene lookup returns CDR1 SGHTA and CDR2 FQGNSA. The CDR3 sequence is 15 residues long. CDR3 nucleotides: TGTGCCAGCAGCTTAGTGACACAGCGGAAAGAGACCCAGTACTTC. Its translation is CASSLVTQRKETQYF.

This rearrangement joins TRBV5-1 to TRBJ2-5; 11 bases align to TRBD2. The CDR3 runs to 17 residues. The V and J ends lost 4 bases and 4 bases, in that order; junction bases with no gene match: 12. CDR1 SGHRS and CDR2 YFSETQ come from the germline V gene. CDR3 loop: CASSPGPGLAVGETQYF. The CDR3 DNA reads as TGCGCCAGCAGCCCAGGGCCGGGACTAGCGGTAGGAGAGACCCAGTACTTC.

The sample holds a few counts of this clone. The genes are TRBV4-3 and TRBJ1-6, with TRBD1 identical over 10 bases. V lost 1 base and J lost 9; bases outside the gene matches: 6. Germline V gene sequence: CDR1 LGHNA, CDR2 YSLEER. The CDR3 sequence is 16 residues long. For the CDR3, the DNA is TGCGCCAGCAGCCAAGCTAACCGGGACAGGGGTTCACCCCTCCACTTT. It is translated as CASSQANRDRGSPLHF.

The chain is built from TRBV11-3 and TRBJ2-5, with 10 bases aligning to TRBD1. This CDR3 is built from 15 residues. V shed 5 bases, J shed 2 bases, and the junction held 5 bases outside the gene matches. Germline CDR1 SGHNT, CDR2 YENEEA. DNA for the CDR3: TGTGCCAGCAGCCTCGGGACAGGGGATCAAGAGACCCAGTACTTC. Its protein is CASSLGTGDQETQYF.

The chain combines TRBV5-6 with TRBJ2-7, with 14 bases identical to TRBD2. V was clipped by 4 bases and J by 5 bases; unmatched bases: 8. Germline V gene lookup returns CDR1 SGHDT and CDR2 YYEEEE. The CDR3 totals 16 residues. The CDR3 coding sequence is TGTGCCAGCAGCCCAGGACTAGCGGGAGGTCCCCACGAGCAGTACTTC. Translated: CASSPGLAGGPHEQYF. Together with reference TRBV5-6 and TRBJ2-7, the CDR3 gives the full variable domain: DAGVTQSPTHLIKTRGQQVTLRCSPKSGHDTVSWYQQALGQGPQFIFQYYEEEERQRGNFPDRFSGHQFPNYSSELNVNALLLGDSALYLCASSPGLAGGPHEQYFGPGTRLTVT.

The V and J genes are TRBV7-9 and TRBJ2-2; 8 bases are a match to TRBD2. The V gene's germline CDR1 is SEHNR and CDR2 FQNEAQ (reference sequence). There are 15 residues in the CDR3. The junction had 6 bases not matched to a gene; V was cut back by 4 bases and J by 5 bases. The CDR3 here is CASSYQAGVTGELFF. The CDR3 DNA is TGTGCCAGCAGCTACCAAGCGGGAGTTACCGGGGAGCTGTTTTTT.

This clone showed up just once. J is TRBJ2-1 and V is TRBV28; 7 positions match TRBD2. J lost 5 bases, V lost 3 bases, and 7 bases had no gene match. This CDR3 is built from 15 residues. Germline CDR1 is MDHEN and CDR2 is SYDVKM. The CDR3 here is CASSFRLAEDNEQFF. The DNA for the CDR3 is TGTGCCAGCAGTTTCAGGCTAGCGGAAGACAATGAGCAGTTCTTC.

This clone was counted once. This sequence joins TRBV10-3 and TRBJ2-2; D is unresolved. Germline CDR1 is ENHRY and CDR2 is SYGVKD. This CDR3 spans 14 amino acids. V was clipped by 8 bases and J by 3 bases, with 13 bases between them. In DNA form, the CDR3 reads TGTGCCATCCGGGTTTTGGCGGACACCGGGGAGCTGTTTTTT. Amino acids: CAIRVLADTGELFF.

J is TRBJ2-1 and V is TRBV18; no clear D gene. Germline loops: CDR1 KGHSH, CDR2 LQKENI. The V and J ends lost 2 bases and 0 bases respectively, with 5 bases between them. The CDR3 sequence is 14 residues long. DNA of the CDR3: TGTGCCAGCTCACCAAAGCACTCCTACAATGAGCAGTTCTTC. Translated: CASSPKHSYNEQFF.

The chain has TRBV7-9 and TRBJ1-2; 9 nucleotides match TRBD1. The junction had 4 bases not matched to a gene; V was cut back by 5 bases and J by 0 bases. From germline, CDR1 is SEHNR and CDR2 FQNEAQ (reference sequence). The CDR3 is made up of 15 amino acids. CDR3 sequence reads: CASSVTGGSNYGYTF. Written as DNA, the CDR3 is TGTGCCAGCAGCGTTACAGGGGGCTCTAACTATGGCTACACCTTC.

A single count supports this clone. The chain uses TRBV5-1 and TRBJ2-2; maybe TRBD1 (6 bases). V gave up 2 bases and J gave up 6 bases, with 17 bases separating them. Germline assignment: CDR1 SGHRS and CDR2 YFSETQ. The CDR3 spans 16 residues. The CDR3 spells CASSLRQAPSAGELFF. The CDR3 region has the DNA TGCGCCAGCAGCTTACGACAGGCGCCCAGCGCCGGGGAGCTGTTTTTT.

The V and J genes are TRBV9 and TRBJ1-3; D uncertain. V lost 4 bases and J 0 bases, leaving 11 bases between the germline ends. The CDR3 has 15 amino acids. From germline, CDR1 is SGDLS and CDR2 YYNGEE. The CDR3 region is CASSPPWSSGNTIYF. CDR3 sequence (DNA): TGTGCCAGCAGCCCCCCCTGGAGCTCTGGAAACACCATATATTTT.

The rearrangement links TRBV7-2 to TRBJ1-6, with D possibly TRBD1 on 5 matching bases. The V gene's germline CDR1 is SGHTA and CDR2 FQGNSA. With 5 bases removed from V and 8 bases from J, the gap between germline ends came to 16 bases. CDR3 length: 15 amino acids. CDR3 protein: CASSRGTFRDSPLHF. DNA of the CDR3: TGTGCCAGCAGCCGGGGGACGTTTCGGGATTCACCCCTCCACTTT.

The chain joins TRBV27 to TRBJ1-1; D may be TRBD1 (6 bases). Germline CDR1 is MNHEY and CDR2 is SMNVEV (reference sequence). The CDR3 is made up of 13 amino acids. The V end was cut by 3 bases, the J end by 4 bases, with 9 bases between. CDR3 sequence: CASSFQGTTEAFF. The CDR3 bases are TGTGCCAGCAGTTTTCAGGGGACCACTGAAGCTTTCTTT.

This chain uses TRBV30 with TRBJ1-4, with D hard to call. V lost 5 bases and J 5 bases, leaving 6 bases between the germline ends. The CDR3 loop spans 11 amino acids. Germline V gene sequence: CDR1 GTSNPN, CDR2 SVGIG (reference sequence). CDR3 in amino acids: CAWAENEKLFF. In DNA, the CDR3 is TGTGCCTGGGCGGAAAATGAAAAACTGTTTTTT.

The V gene is TRBV7-2, the J gene TRBJ2-5; 8 nucleotides line up with TRBD2. Germline CDR1 reads SGHTA; CDR2 reads FQGNSA. Unmatched junction bases numbered 11, after V lost 6 bases and J lost 5 bases. The CDR3 has 15 residues. CDR3 residues: CASRNYPSGWETQYF. The CDR3 nucleotides read TGTGCCAGCAGAAATTATCCTAGCGGGTGGGAGACCCAGTACTTC.

This chain links TRBV2 with TRBJ1-6; TRBD1 matches at 7 bases. Germline CDR1 SNHLY, CDR2 FYNNEI. V shed 3 bases and J 10 bases; nucleotides not matched to a gene: 6. The CDR3 is 14 residues long. The CDR3 spells CASSEGPRGSPLHF. DNA of the CDR3: TGTGCCAGCAGTGAGGGACCCAGGGGGTCACCCCTCCACTTT. Full variable domain (rest looked up from reference TRBV2 and TRBJ1-6): EPEVTQTPSHQVTQMGQEVILRCVPISNHLYFYWYRQILGQKVEFLVSFYNNEISEKSEIFDDQFSVERPDGSNFTLKIRSTKLEDSAMYFCASSEGPRGSPLHFGNGTRLTVT.

The rearrangement links TRBV25-1 to TRBJ2-5, with 7 positions matching TRBD2. The CDR3 extends over 16 amino acids. Germline V gene lookup returns CDR1 MGHDK and CDR2 SYGVNS. Trimming removed 1 base from V and 1 base from J; junction bases left unmatched: 6. The CDR3 coding sequence is TGTGCCAGCAGTGAATTGTCGGCTAGCGGCCAAGAGACCCAGTACTTC. It is translated as CASSELSASGQETQYF.

The chain couples TRBV5-1 to TRBJ2-7, with a weak D call TRBD1 (5 bases). Germline CDR1 SGHRS, CDR2 YFSETQ. The CDR3 sequence is 16 residues long. Deletions cut 5 bases from V and 3 bases from J, with 21 bases between. The CDR3 sequence: CASSFLDSTVYYEQYF. The CDR3 region has the DNA TGCGCCAGCAGTTTCCTCGACTCGACAGTTTACTACGAGCAGTACTTC.

V gene TRBV19 combines with J gene TRBJ1-4, with D perhaps TRBD1 (5 bases). CDR3 length: 16 residues. Germline assignment: CDR1 LNHDA and CDR2 SQIVND (reference sequence). The germline V and J ends were trimmed by 5 bases and 0 bases, with 13 bases remaining between them. The CDR3 protein is CASSAWGVTTNEKLFF. The CDR3 DNA reads as TGTGCCAGTAGTGCCTGGGGGGTCACAACTAATGAAAAACTGTTTTTT.

CDR3 in DNA: TGTGCCAGCAGCCCAAGGGACACTTGGAGCTCCTACAATGAGCAGTTCTTC. Translated: CASSPRDTWSSYNEQFF. This chain links TRBV9 with TRBJ2-1; the D gene is possibly TRBD1 (6 bases). V dropped 4 bases and J dropped 0 bases, with 17 bases sitting between them. Germline loops: CDR1 SGDLS, CDR2 YYNGEE. The CDR3 is 17 residues long.

V usage is TRBV2 and J usage is TRBJ1-4; D remains ambiguous. This CDR3 is built from 15 residues. Germline-derived CDR1 and CDR2 are SNHLY and FYNNEI. Trimming removed 4 bases at V and 0 bases at J, with 9 bases between. This chain's CDR3 is CASSVQVATNEKLFF. CDR3 in DNA: TGTGCCAGCAGTGTTCAGGTCGCAACTAATGAAAAACTGTTTTTT. The full variable domain, completed using reference TRBV2 and TRBJ1-4, is EPEVTQTPSHQVTQMGQEVILRCVPISNHLYFYWYRQILGQKVEFLVSFYNNEISEKSEIFDDQFSVERPDGSNFTLKIRSTKLEDSAMYFCASSVQVATNEKLFFGSGTQLSVL.